This T cell receptor (beta chain) is from a study of blood T cell repertoires in COVID-19. Overall study: The United States, Italy and Spain supplied acute and convalescent COVID-19 samples. PBMCs, B-cell-depleted T cells, or T cells provided the cDNA or gDNA that made up the material.

The method was immunoSEQ multiplex PCR; TCRdb's version includes in-frame clones alone and lacks a portion of them. The data contain 150,000 to 200,000 clones, about four fifths of them singletons. CDR3 length: 16 amino acids. The V gene's germline CDR1 is LNHDA and CDR2 SQIVND (reference sequence). Losses at the gene ends were 3 bases for V and 3 bases for J; bases not matched to a gene: 9. The V and J genes are TRBV19 and TRBJ2-7, with 9 bases aligning to TRBD2. This TCR came from a man in his 60s with active or convalescent COVID-19. The sample was peripheral blood. CDR3 protein: CASSISRGRGFYEQYF. Written as DNA, the CDR3 is TGTGCCAGTAGTATTTCGCGCGGGAGGGGCTTCTACGAGCAGTACTTC.